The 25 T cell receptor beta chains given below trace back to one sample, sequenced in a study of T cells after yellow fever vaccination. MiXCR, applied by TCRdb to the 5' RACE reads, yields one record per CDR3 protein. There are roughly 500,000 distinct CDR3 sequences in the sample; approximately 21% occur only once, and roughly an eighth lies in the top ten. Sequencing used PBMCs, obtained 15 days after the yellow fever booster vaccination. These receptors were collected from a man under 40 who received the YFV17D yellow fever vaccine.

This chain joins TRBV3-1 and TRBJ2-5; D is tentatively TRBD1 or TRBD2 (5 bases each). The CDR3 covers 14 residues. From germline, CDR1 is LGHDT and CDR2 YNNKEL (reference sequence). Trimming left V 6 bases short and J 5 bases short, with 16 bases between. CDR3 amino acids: CASRSGTGGETQYF. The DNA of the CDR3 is TGTGCCAGCAGATCCGGGACCGGCGGGGAGACCCAGTACTTC.

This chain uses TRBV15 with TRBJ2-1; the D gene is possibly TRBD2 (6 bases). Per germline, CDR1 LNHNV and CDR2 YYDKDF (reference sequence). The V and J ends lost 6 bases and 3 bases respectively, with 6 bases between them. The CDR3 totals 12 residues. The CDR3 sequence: CATRGGYNEQFF. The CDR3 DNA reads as TGTGCCACCAGGGGAGGCTACAATGAGCAGTTCTTC.

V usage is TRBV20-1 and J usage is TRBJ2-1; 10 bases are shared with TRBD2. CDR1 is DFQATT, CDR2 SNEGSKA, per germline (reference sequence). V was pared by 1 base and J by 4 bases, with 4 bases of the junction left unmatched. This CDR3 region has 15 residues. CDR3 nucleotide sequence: TGCAGTGCTAGAGCCGGGACTAGCGCTTACAATGAGCAGTTCTTC. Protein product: CSARAGTSAYNEQFF.

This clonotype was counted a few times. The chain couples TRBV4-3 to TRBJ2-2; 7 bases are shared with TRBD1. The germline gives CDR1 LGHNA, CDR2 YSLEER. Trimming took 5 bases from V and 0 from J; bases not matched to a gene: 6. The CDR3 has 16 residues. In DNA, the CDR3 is TGCGCCAGCAGCTATGAGACAGGGTCGAACACCGGGGAGCTGTTTTTT. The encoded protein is CASSYETGSNTGELFF.

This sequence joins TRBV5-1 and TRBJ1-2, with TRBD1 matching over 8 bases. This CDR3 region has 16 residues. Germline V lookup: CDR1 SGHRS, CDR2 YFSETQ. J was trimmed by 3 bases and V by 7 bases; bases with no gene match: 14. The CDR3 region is CASPSPRQGPHYGYTF. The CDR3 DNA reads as TGCGCCAGCCCTAGCCCTAGACAGGGGCCGCACTATGGCTACACCTTC.

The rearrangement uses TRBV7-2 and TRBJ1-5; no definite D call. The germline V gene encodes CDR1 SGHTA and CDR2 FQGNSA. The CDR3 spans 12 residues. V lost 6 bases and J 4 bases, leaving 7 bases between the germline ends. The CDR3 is CASSQDNQPQHF. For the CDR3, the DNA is TGTGCCAGCAGTCAAGATAATCAGCCCCAGCATTTT.

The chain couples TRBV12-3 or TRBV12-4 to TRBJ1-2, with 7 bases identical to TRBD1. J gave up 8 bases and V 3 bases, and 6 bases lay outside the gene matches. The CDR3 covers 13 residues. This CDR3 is CASSLTGFKGYTF. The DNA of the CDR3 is TGTGCCAGCAGTTTGACAGGGTTCAAAGGCTACACCTTC.

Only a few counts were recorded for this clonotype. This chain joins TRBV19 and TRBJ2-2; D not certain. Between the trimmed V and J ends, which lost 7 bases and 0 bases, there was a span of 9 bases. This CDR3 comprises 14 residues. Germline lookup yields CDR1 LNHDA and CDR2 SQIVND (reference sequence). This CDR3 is CASKERPNTGELFF. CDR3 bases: TGTGCCAGTAAGGAGCGTCCGAACACCGGGGAGCTGTTTTTT.

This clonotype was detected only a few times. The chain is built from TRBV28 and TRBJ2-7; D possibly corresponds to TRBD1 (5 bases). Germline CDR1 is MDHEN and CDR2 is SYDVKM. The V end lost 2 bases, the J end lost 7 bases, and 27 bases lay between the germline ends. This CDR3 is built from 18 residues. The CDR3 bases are TGTGCCAGCAGTTTAGCGAGACAGACAAGAATACCCCACACTGAGCAGTACTTC. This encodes CASSLARQTRIPHTEQYF.

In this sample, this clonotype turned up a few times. The CDR3: CSARVSGSWYNEQFF. DNA of the CDR3: TGCAGTGCTAGGGTTAGCGGGAGTTGGTACAATGAGCAGTTCTTC. V gene TRBV20-1 combines with J gene TRBJ2-1, with 9 bases identical to TRBD2. CDR1 is DFQATT, CDR2 SNEGSKA, per germline (reference sequence). CDR3 size: 15 residues. Trimming took 3 bases from V and 4 from J; bases not matched to a gene: 7.

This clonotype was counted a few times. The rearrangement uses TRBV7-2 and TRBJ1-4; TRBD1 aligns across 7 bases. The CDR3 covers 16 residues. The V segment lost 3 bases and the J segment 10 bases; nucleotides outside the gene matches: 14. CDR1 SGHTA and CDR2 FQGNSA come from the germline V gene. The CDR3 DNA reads TGTGCCAGCAGCTTCGGTCAACGTCAGGGGGTGGGAAAACTGTTTTTT. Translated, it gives CASSFGQRQGVGKLFF.

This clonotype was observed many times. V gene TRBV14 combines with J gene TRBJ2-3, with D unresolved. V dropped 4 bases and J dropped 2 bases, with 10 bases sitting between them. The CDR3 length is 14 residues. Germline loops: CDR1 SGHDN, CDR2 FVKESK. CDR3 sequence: CASSPQRLTDTQYF. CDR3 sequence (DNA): TGTGCCAGCAGCCCTCAAAGGCTCACAGATACGCAGTATTTT.

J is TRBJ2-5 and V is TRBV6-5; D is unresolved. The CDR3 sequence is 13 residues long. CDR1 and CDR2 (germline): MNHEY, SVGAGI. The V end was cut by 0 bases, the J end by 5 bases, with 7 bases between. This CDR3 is CASSYSSGETQYF. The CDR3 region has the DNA TGTGCCAGCAGTTACTCGTCGGGTGAGACCCAGTACTTC.

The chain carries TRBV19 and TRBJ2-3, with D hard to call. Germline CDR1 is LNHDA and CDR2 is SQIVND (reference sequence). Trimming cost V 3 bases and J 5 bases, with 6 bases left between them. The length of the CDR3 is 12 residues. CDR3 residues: CASSIPGDTQYF. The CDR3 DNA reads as TGTGCCAGTAGTATCCCTGGAGATACGCAGTATTTT.

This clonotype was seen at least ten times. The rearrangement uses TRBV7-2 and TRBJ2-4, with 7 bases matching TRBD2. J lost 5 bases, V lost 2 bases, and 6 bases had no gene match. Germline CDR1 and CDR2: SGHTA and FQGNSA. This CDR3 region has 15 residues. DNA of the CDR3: TGTGCCAGCAGCTTATTTGCTAGCGGCCAAAACATTCAGTACTTC. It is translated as CASSLFASGQNIQYF.

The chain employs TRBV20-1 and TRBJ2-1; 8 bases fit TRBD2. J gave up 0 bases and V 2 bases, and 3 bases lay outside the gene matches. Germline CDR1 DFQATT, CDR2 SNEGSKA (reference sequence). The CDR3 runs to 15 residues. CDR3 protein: CSARRSGSSYNEQFF. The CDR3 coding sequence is TGCAGTGCTAGAAGGAGCGGGAGCTCCTACAATGAGCAGTTCTTC.

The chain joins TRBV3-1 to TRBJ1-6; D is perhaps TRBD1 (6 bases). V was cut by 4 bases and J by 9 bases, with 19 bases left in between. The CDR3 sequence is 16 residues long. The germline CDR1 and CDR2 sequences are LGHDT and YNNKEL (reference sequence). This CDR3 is CASSPGGTGATSPLHF. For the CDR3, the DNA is TGTGCCAGCAGCCCTGGCGGGACGGGGGCGACTTCACCCCTCCACTTT.

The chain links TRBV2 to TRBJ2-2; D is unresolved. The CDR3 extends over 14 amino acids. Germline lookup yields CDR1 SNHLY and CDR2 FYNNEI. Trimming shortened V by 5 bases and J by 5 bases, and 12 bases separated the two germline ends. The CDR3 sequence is CASSWAQTTGELFF. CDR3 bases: TGTGCCAGCAGTTGGGCCCAGACTACCGGGGAGCTGTTTTTT.

The CDR3 here is CAISGDRGYGYTF. CDR3 in DNA: TGTGCCATCAGTGGGGACAGAGGCTATGGCTACACCTTC. The chain has TRBV10-3 and TRBJ1-2, with TRBD1 identical over 7 bases. The germline V gene has CDR1 ENHRY and CDR2 SYGVKD. This CDR3 is 13 amino acids long. J was trimmed by 4 bases and V by 4 bases; bases with no gene match: 3.

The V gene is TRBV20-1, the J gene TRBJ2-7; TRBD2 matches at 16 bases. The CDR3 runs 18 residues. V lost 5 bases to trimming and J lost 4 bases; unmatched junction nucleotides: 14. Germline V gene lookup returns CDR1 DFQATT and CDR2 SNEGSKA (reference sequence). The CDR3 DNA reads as TGCAGTGCTTATAGCCCCGGGACTAGCGGGAGGGCCGGGTACGAGCAGTACTTC. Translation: CSAYSPGTSGRAGYEQYF.

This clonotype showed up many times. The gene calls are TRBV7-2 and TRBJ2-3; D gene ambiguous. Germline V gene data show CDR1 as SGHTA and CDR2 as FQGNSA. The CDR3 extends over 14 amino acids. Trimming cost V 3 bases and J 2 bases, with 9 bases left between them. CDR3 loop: CASSFGPYTDTQYF. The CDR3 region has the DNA TGTGCCAGCAGCTTCGGACCCTACACAGATACGCAGTATTTT.

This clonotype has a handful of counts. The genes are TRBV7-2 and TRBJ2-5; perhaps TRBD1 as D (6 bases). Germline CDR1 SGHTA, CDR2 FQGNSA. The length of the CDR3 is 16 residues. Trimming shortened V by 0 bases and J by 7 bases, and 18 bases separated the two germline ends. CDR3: CASSLALGHLAGTQYF. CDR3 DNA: TGTGCCAGCAGCTTAGCGTTGGGACACCTAGCAGGGACCCAGTACTTC.

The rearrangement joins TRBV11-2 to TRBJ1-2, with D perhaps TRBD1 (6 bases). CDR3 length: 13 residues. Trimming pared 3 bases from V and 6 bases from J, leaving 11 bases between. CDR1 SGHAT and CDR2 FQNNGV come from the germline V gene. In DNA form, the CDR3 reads TGTGCCAGCAGCTTGCAGGGGCGGAATGGCTACACCTTC. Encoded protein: CASSLQGRNGYTF.

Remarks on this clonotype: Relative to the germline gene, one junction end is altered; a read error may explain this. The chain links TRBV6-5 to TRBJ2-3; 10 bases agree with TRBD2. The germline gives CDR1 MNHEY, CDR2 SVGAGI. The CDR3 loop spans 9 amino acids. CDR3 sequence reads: CASRRTSGF. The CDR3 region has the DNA TGTGCCAGCAGGCGGACTAGCGGTTTT.

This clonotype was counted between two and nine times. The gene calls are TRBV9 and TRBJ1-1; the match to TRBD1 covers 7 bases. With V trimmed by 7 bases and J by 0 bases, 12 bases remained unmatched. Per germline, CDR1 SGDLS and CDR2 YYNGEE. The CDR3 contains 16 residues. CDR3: CASEVRGQVVNTEAFF. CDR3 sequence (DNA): TGTGCCAGCGAGGTTAGGGGGCAAGTCGTGAACACTGAAGCTTTCTTT.